This T cell receptor (beta chain) stems from a study of human T cells and chemical hapten exposure. Study-wide results and caveats: With alopecia, donors may have immune responses unlike healthy people's.

Germline-derived CDR1 and CDR2 are SQVTM and ANQGSEA. The CDR3 is 14 residues long. V gave up 3 bases and J gave up 2 bases, with 10 bases separating them. Library construction involved attaching unique molecular identifiers to individual cDNA molecules, which allowed quantitative, reproducible TCR counting. Each CDR3 protein gets one entry after TCRdb re-called the RACE reads with MiXCR. The sample records roughly 120,000 distinct CDR3 sequences, roughly a tenth being singletons. Time point indicated: patch test 2, 6 weeks after DPC sensitization. Described treatment: therapeutic diphenylcyclopropenone sensitization with weekly scalp DPC. Unfractionated whole blood yielded total RNA. This clonotype was seen more than once but under ten times. Its antigen is still unknown.

The chain combines TRBV29-1 with TRBJ2-2, with D tentatively TRBD2 (5 bases). Material: whole blood, obtained in connection with sensitization to the hapten diphenylcyclopropenone (DPC). The sequence derives from a woman aged 40 to 55 with alopecia areata. Some clones in this sample may be carry-over from other donors' samples. CDR3 in amino acids: CSVDEGGNTGELFF. In nucleotides, the CDR3 is TGCAGCGTTGATGAGGGCGGTAACACCGGGGAGCTGTTTTTT.